Below, one T cell receptor (beta chain) is given with its context. Every patient was affected by relapse after autologous stem cell transplantation, while exposure to brentuximab vedotin was not uniform. This specimen comes from a study of PD-1 blockade in classical Hodgkin lymphoma. This CDR3 contains 13 residues. Germline CDR1 reads LGHNA; CDR2 reads YSLEER. Trimming took off 0 bases at V and 10 bases at J, with 10 bases between the two ends. Libraries were prepared by immunoSEQ multiplex PCR; TCRdb keeps only in-frame clonotypes and omits some of them. The data show some 24,000 clones, 80% seen once.

Sequenced here: peripheral blood mononuclear cells (PBMCs), sampled at baseline. This TCR came from a human donor with classical Hodgkin lymphoma. The chain couples TRBV4-3 to TRBJ2-1; D gene unclear. CDR3 DNA: TGCGCCAGCAGCCAAGAGGTTGTACGGGAGCAGTTCTTC. Amino acid sequence: CASSQEVVREQFF.